These 28 T cell receptor beta chains originate from one sample sequenced in a study of blood T cell repertoires in COVID-19. TCRdb's copy holds only in-frame clones and misses some; the assay was immunoSEQ multiplex PCR. The table shows over 130,000 clones, with 87% occurring only once. The sequencing input was peripheral blood. Every receptor here comes from a woman aged 60 to 75 with active or convalescent COVID-19.

Note on this clone: The identical CDR3 is also encoded by other nucleotide sequences in the sample. The CDR3 region is CASSQGTEAFF. The CDR3 nucleotides are TGTGCCAGCTCCCAGGGCACTGAAGCTTTCTTT. The chain recombines TRBV18 with TRBJ1-1; D possibly corresponds to TRBD1 (5 bases). Germline CDR1 is KGHSH and CDR2 is LQKENI. The CDR3 contains 11 residues. The germline V and J ends were trimmed by 6 bases and 4 bases, with 6 bases remaining between them. Together with reference TRBV18 and TRBJ1-1, the CDR3 gives the full variable domain: NAGVMQNPRHLVRRRGQEARLRCSPMKGHSHVYWYRQLPEEGLKFMVYLQKENIIDESGMPKERFSAEFPKEGPSILRIQQVVRGDSAAYFCASSQGTEAFFGQGTRLTVV.

J is TRBJ1-4 and V is TRBV10-3; the D is unclear. Germline V gene data show CDR1 as ENHRY and CDR2 as SYGVKD. V was clipped by 4 bases and J by 7 bases, with 7 bases between them. This CDR3 is built from 12 residues. CDR3 protein: CAISAVREKLFF. CDR3 DNA sequence: TGTGCCATCAGTGCAGTTCGTGAAAAACTGTTTTTT.

The chain joins TRBV6-5 to TRBJ1-1; TRBD1 agrees at 7 bases. CDR3 size: 13 residues. V lost 2 bases, J lost 8 bases, and 5 bases stayed unmatched. CDR1 is MNHEY and CDR2 is SVGAGI in the germline V gene. The CDR3 region is CASSYALDREAFF. CDR3 coding DNA: TGTGCCAGCAGTTACGCCTTGGACAGGGAAGCTTTCTTT.

The rearrangement uses TRBV9 and TRBJ2-7; D might be TRBD2 (5 bases). CDR1 and CDR2 from the germline V gene are SGDLS and YYNGEE. Deletions cut 0 bases from V and 2 bases from J, with 15 bases between. This CDR3 is 16 amino acids long. CDR3 sequence (DNA): TGTGCCAGCAGCGTAGTCCGGTCCGGGGAAGCCTACGAGCAGTACTTC. This gives the protein CASSVVRSGEAYEQYF.

J is TRBJ1-2 and V is TRBV7-9; D gene uncertain. The CDR3 totals 13 residues. Germline lookup yields CDR1 SEHNR and CDR2 FQNEAQ (reference sequence). V shed 10 bases and J shed 7 bases, with 19 bases lying between them. The CDR3: CATPRETRSGYTF. DNA for the CDR3: TGTGCCACCCCCCGGGAGACGCGCTCTGGCTACACCTTC.

The rearrangement uses TRBV4-1 and TRBJ1-1; 9 nucleotides match TRBD1. The CDR3 loop spans 14 amino acids. Trimming cost V 4 bases and J 4 bases; bases outside gene matches: 4. Germline lookup yields CDR1 MGHRA and CDR2 YSYEKL. CDR3 bases: TGCGCCAGCAGCCGCGCGGACAGGGGCACTGAAGCTTTCTTT. The encoded protein is CASSRADRGTEAFF.

V and J are TRBV5-1 and TRBJ2-1, with D maybe TRBD2 (6 bases). This CDR3 region has 15 residues. Germline CDR1 and CDR2: SGHRS and YFSETQ. The V and J ends lost 2 bases and 8 bases respectively, with 17 bases between them. The CDR3 bases are TGCGCCAGCAGCTTTGGCGGGACCCTTGTGGATGAGCAGTTCTTC. Its protein is CASSFGGTLVDEQFF.

The chain employs TRBV6-5 and TRBJ1-2, with 10 bases that match TRBD1. Germline V gene data show CDR1 as MNHEY and CDR2 as SVGAGI. There are 13 residues in the CDR3. Unmatched junction bases numbered 4, after V lost 4 bases and J lost 8 bases. CDR3 region: CASSWGQGKGYTF. The CDR3 coding sequence is TGTGCCAGCAGTTGGGGACAGGGGAAGGGCTACACCTTC.

Written as DNA, the CDR3 is TGCGCCAGCAGCCAAGAATTTGTCAGAACTAATGAAAAACTGTTTTTT. This sequence encodes CASSQEFVRTNEKLFF. V gene TRBV4-1 combines with J gene TRBJ1-4; D is ambiguous. The length of the CDR3 is 16 residues. The germline CDR1 and CDR2 sequences are MGHRA and YSYEKL. Trimming stripped 0 bases from V and 1 base from J, with 9 bases between.

The chain is built from TRBV5-1 and TRBJ1-4; D call uncertain. Germline CDR1 is SGHRS and CDR2 is YFSETQ. The V gene lost 0 bases and the J gene lost 8 bases, with 8 bases spanning the gap. The CDR3 contains 13 residues. CDR3 DNA sequence: TGCGCCAGCAGCTTGGTTCCTGCGGAAAAACTGTTTTTT. Amino acid sequence: CASSLVPAEKLFF.

Only a few counts were recorded for this clone. The chain couples TRBV23-1 to TRBJ1-1; 7 nucleotides line up with TRBD1. TRBV23-1 is designated an ORF whose function remains uncertain. This CDR3 spans 14 amino acids. Losses at the gene ends were 7 bases for V and 6 bases for J; bases not matched to a gene: 11. The CDR3 DNA reads as TGCGCCAGCAACCCAAAAGAAACAGGGGCTGAAGCTTTCTTT. This gives the protein CASNPKETGAEAFF.

The rearrangement links TRBV6-2 or TRBV6-3 to TRBJ1-5; 7 bases are shared with TRBD1. The junction had 4 bases not matched to a gene; V was cut back by 5 bases and J by 0 bases. Germline CDR1 is MNHEY and CDR2 is SVGEGT. The CDR3 totals 15 residues. In nucleotides, the CDR3 is TGTGCCAGCAGTCCGACAGGGAATAGCAATCAGCCCCAGCATTTT. Protein: CASSPTGNSNQPQHF.

This chain links TRBV15 with TRBJ2-2, with TRBD2 identical over 8 bases. Per germline, CDR1 LNHNV and CDR2 YYDKDF (reference sequence). There are 18 residues in the CDR3. The V and J ends lost 1 base and 0 bases, in that order; junction bases with no gene match: 7. Here the CDR3 reads CATSRGTGGATNTGELFF. As DNA, the CDR3 is TGTGCCACCAGCAGAGGAACGGGGGGGGCCACGAACACCGGGGAGCTGTTTTTT. The full variable domain, its missing parts supplied by reference TRBV15 and TRBJ2-2, is DAMVIQNPRYQVTQFGKPVTLSCSQTLNHNVMYWYQQKSSQAPKLLFHYYDKDFNNEADTPDNFQSRRPNTSFCFLDIRSPGLGDTAMYLCATSRGTGGATNTGELFFGEGSRLTVL.

The rearrangement uses TRBV7-2 and TRBJ1-6; weak D call: TRBD1 (6 bases). V lost 2 bases and J 10 bases, leaving 15 bases between the germline ends. The germline V gene has CDR1 SGHTA and CDR2 FQGNSA. The CDR3 loop spans 15 amino acids. CDR3 residues: CASSLSPGVGSPLHF. CDR3 DNA sequence: TGTGCCAGCAGCTTATCCCCAGGGGTAGGCTCACCCCTCCACTTT.

The chain has TRBV5-1 and TRBJ2-1; 7 nucleotides align to TRBD2. The germline CDR1 and CDR2 sequences are SGHRS and YFSETQ. V shed 6 bases, J shed 6 bases, and the junction held 3 bases outside the gene matches. The CDR3 is 12 residues long. The CDR3 DNA follows: TGCGCCAGCAAACGCGGGGGCAATGAGCAGTTCTTC. This translates into CASKRGGNEQFF.

V is TRBV19 and J is TRBJ2-2; possibly TRBD2 for D (6 bases). This CDR3 is built from 18 residues. The V end was cut by 4 bases, the J end by 1 base, with 19 bases between. CDR1 and CDR2 from the germline V gene are LNHDA and SQIVND (reference sequence). The CDR3 loop is CASSTQDGAGRNTGELFF. CDR3 coding DNA: TGTGCCAGTAGTACACAGGACGGGGCGGGGAGGAACACCGGGGAGCTGTTTTTT.

This clone was seen just once. The chain links TRBV20-1 to TRBJ2-1; TRBD2 aligns across 12 bases. The CDR3 totals 16 residues. V shed 3 bases, J shed 6 bases, and the junction held 9 bases outside the gene matches. Germline V gene sequence: CDR1 DFQATT, CDR2 SNEGSKA (reference sequence). This CDR3 reads CSASRPSGGEGNEQFF. In nucleotides, the CDR3 is TGCAGTGCTAGTAGGCCTAGCGGGGGGGAAGGCAATGAGCAGTTCTTC.

V gene TRBV5-1 combines with J gene TRBJ2-4; 12 nucleotides line up with TRBD2. The CDR3 runs to 17 residues. Trimming at V came to 4 bases and at J to 0 bases, leaving 5 bases not matched to a gene. The germline V gene has CDR1 SGHRS and CDR2 YFSETQ. The CDR3 DNA sequence: TGCGCCAGCAGCGTAGGACTAGCGGGGCTAGCCAAAAACATTCAGTACTTC. Translating gives CASSVGLAGLAKNIQYF.

This chain links TRBV6-6 with TRBJ1-2, with D maybe TRBD1 (6 bases). The CDR3 consists of 13 residues. V gave up 7 bases and J gave up 3 bases, with 12 bases separating them. The V gene's germline CDR1 is MNHNY and CDR2 SVGAGI (reference sequence). The CDR3 nucleotides are TGTGCCAGCAACCCCGGACAGCACTATGGCTACACCTTC. Amino acid sequence: CASNPGQHYGYTF.

In this sample, this clone turned up a few times. The chain is built from TRBV14 and TRBJ1-4; D not resolved. The CDR3 loop spans 13 amino acids. Germline V gives CDR1 SGHDN, CDR2 FVKESK. The ends were cut back, 4 bases at V and 12 bases at J, with 15 bases in the middle. CDR3 region: CASSRNVVTELFF. CDR3 DNA: TGTGCCAGCAGCCGCAATGTGGTCACAGAACTGTTTTTT.

The rearrangement links TRBV4-3 to TRBJ2-3; the match to TRBD2 covers 10 bases. The V and J ends lost 1 base and 4 bases, in that order; junction bases with no gene match: 8. CDR1 LGHNA and CDR2 YSLEER come from the germline V gene. The CDR3 covers 17 residues. The CDR3 nucleotides are TGCGCCAGCAGCCAAGGGGCCGGGACTAGCGTTCCAGATACGCAGTATTTT. Protein product: CASSQGAGTSVPDTQYF.

The CDR3 loop is CASSHAYNEQFF. The DNA of the CDR3 is TGTGCCAGCAGCCATGCGTACAATGAGCAGTTCTTC. The chain has TRBV14 and TRBJ2-1, with D unclear. V shed 3 bases and J shed 4 bases, with 4 bases lying between them. Germline-derived CDR1 and CDR2 are SGHDN and FVKESK. This CDR3 region has 12 residues.

The chain uses TRBV20-1 and TRBJ2-5, with TRBD1 matching over 7 bases. With 3 bases clipped from V and 2 bases from J, the junction kept 3 bases outside the gene matches. Germline CDR1 DFQATT, CDR2 SNEGSKA (reference sequence). The CDR3 extends over 13 amino acids. The CDR3 loop is CSASGTAQETQYF. The CDR3 DNA reads as TGCAGTGCTAGTGGGACAGCTCAAGAGACCCAGTACTTC.

V usage is TRBV7-2 and J usage is TRBJ2-3; TRBD2 agrees at 8 bases. Trimming took 2 bases from V and 5 from J; bases not matched to a gene: 6. This CDR3 has 15 residues. Germline loops: CDR1 SGHTA, CDR2 FQGNSA. CDR3 nucleotide sequence: TGTGCCAGCAGCTTATTTTCGCGGGGGGTAGATACGCAGTATTTT. Amino acid sequence: CASSLFSRGVDTQYF.

This chain connects TRBV12-3 or TRBV12-4 to TRBJ1-3; no clear D gene. V lost 10 bases to trimming and J lost 4 bases, with 11 bases between them. This CDR3 is built from 12 residues. CDR3 nucleotides: TGTGCCACCGGGAGGGAGGGAAACACCATATATTTT. Translation gives CATGREGNTIYF.

V and J are TRBV5-5 and TRBJ1-3; D is possibly TRBD1 (6 bases). Germline loops: CDR1 SGHKS, CDR2 YYEKEE (reference sequence). CDR3 size: 14 residues. The V end lost 2 bases, the J end lost 4 bases, and 10 bases lay between the germline ends. The CDR3 sequence: CASSFQGLGNTIYF. The CDR3 bases are TGTGCCAGCAGCTTCCAGGGGTTGGGAAACACCATATATTTT.

This chain joins TRBV18 and TRBJ2-7; TRBD1 aligns across 10 bases. CDR3 length equals 14 residues. V dropped 5 bases and J dropped 7; count of bases not matched to a gene: 8. Germline CDR1 KGHSH, CDR2 LQKENI. Here the CDR3 reads CASSAGQGYGEQYF. CDR3 bases: TGTGCCAGCTCAGCGGGACAGGGGTACGGGGAGCAGTACTTC.

The rearrangement joins TRBV12-3 or TRBV12-4 to TRBJ2-1, with D maybe TRBD1 (5 bases). The CDR3 consists of 13 residues. V dropped 7 bases and J dropped 4 bases, with 11 bases sitting between them. CDR3 region: CASTQTDYNEQFF. The CDR3 nucleotides are TGTGCCAGCACCCAGACAGATTACAATGAGCAGTTCTTC.